This TCR beta chain was sequenced for a study of T cells in Graves' hyperthyroidism and ophthalmopathy. Diagnosis of hyperthyroidism was new in patients aged 18 to 65, and its duration was under 2 months. Patients with uncontrolled infections, other autoimmune diseases, pregnancy or lactation were excluded. It was RNA transcripts that yielded the amplified TCR beta CDR3 regions. RT-PCR in the first round (using the HTBI primer set) targeted the TCR CDR3. TCRdb independently ran MiXCR on the multiplex PCR reads; one entry per CDR3 protein. Of over 700,000 distinct CDR3 sequences detected, about two fifths appear once; the ten largest clones hold approximately 8.7%. Germline loops: CDR1 LNHDA, CDR2 SQIVND (reference sequence). V was clipped by 7 bases and J by 7 bases, with 11 bases between them. CDR3 size: 12 residues. Ten or more counts support this clonotype.

The sample comprised blood. This chain links TRBV19 with TRBJ1-5, with D possibly TRBD1 on 5 matching bases. The sequence was obtained from a man aged 18 to 29 with Graves' hyperthyroidism. In DNA form, the CDR3 reads TGTGCCAGTACGGAAGCAGGGCAGCCCCAGCATTTT. Its translation is CASTEAGQPQHF.